This T cell receptor beta chain was documented in a study of cytomegalovirus exposure and HLA in healthy donors. Using immunoSEQ multiplex PCR, the repertoire was profiled, and TCRdb retains in-frame clones only, with some absent. The data show about 240,000 clones, about 86% seen once. Among the roughly 110 subjects of the validation cohort, separate from the approximately 700-subject first cohort, were the donors. Trimming pared 4 bases from V and 6 bases from J, leaving 24 bases between. The CDR3 runs 18 residues. CDR1 and CDR2 (germline): LGHNA, YNFKEQ. The J gene is TRBJ2-2, the V gene TRBV4-2, with D maybe TRBD2 (5 bases). Sequenced: PBMCs. The origin of this receptor is a woman aged 25 to 39 in good health and CMV-seropositive. CDR3 amino acids: CASSPEGSIPSEAGELFF. The CDR3 DNA is TGTGCCAGCAGCCCCGAGGGTAGCATTCCAAGCGAGGCCGGGGAGCTGTTTTTT.